These 22 T cell receptor beta chains came from one sample sequenced in a study of T cells in Graves' hyperthyroidism and ophthalmopathy. What was amplified from RNA transcripts were TCR beta CDR3 regions. HTBI primers were the set used in a first-round RT-PCR of the TCR CDR3. TCRdb redid the calling of the multiplex PCR reads with MiXCR, one entry per CDR3 protein. The sample holds about 210,000 distinct CDR3 sequences; approximately 17% are singletons and the top ten take roughly 50%. Sample: blood. The receptors were gathered from a man aged 50 to 60 with Graves' hyperthyroidism.

In nucleotides, the CDR3 is TGTGCCAGTAGACCGGGGACAATGGGGAGCTTGACTGAAGCTTTCTTT. It codes for CASRPGTMGSLTEAFF. This chain joins TRBV19 and TRBJ1-1, with TRBD1 as a possible D gene (6 bases). V was trimmed by 6 bases and J by 5 bases, leaving 22 bases between them. This CDR3 comprises 16 residues. CDR1 and CDR2 (germline): LNHDA, SQIVND (reference sequence).

This chain connects TRBV5-1 to TRBJ2-5, with 11 bases aligning to TRBD2. CDR1 and CDR2 (germline): SGHRS, YFSETQ. The CDR3 runs 15 residues. V trimming: 1 base; J trimming: 5 bases; junction bases outside the gene matches: 4. The CDR3 here is CASSLTSGSGETQYF. CDR3 sequence (DNA): TGCGCCAGCAGCTTGACTAGCGGGAGTGGGGAGACCCAGTACTTC. Looking up the rest from reference TRBV5-1 and TRBJ2-5 gives the full variable domain: KAGVTQTPRYLIKTRGQQVTLSCSPISGHRSVSWYQQTPGQGLQFLFEYFSETQRNKGNFPGRFSGRQFSNSRSEMNVSTLELGDSALYLCASSLTSGSGETQYFGPGTRLLVL.

This clonotype was detected ten times or more. The gene calls are TRBV20-1 and TRBJ2-7; D is unresolved. V was clipped by 1 base and J by 2 bases, with 12 bases between them. The CDR3 length is 14 residues. Per germline, CDR1 DFQATT and CDR2 SNEGSKA (reference sequence). The CDR3 DNA reads as TGCAGTGCTAGAGGGGCGGCCTCAGCCTACGAGCAGTACTTC. Its translation is CSARGAASAYEQYF.

CDR3 amino acids: CASSLVDSGIYEQYF. The CDR3 DNA follows: TGTGCCAGCAGCTTAGTGGATAGCGGGATCTACGAGCAGTACTTC. V gene TRBV7-9 combines with J gene TRBJ2-7; TRBD2 agrees at 8 bases. The ends lost 1 base at V and 3 bases at J; junction bases unmatched: 5. CDR3 size: 15 residues. Germline CDR1 SEHNR, CDR2 FQNEAQ (reference sequence).

This clonotype was seen many times. This rearrangement joins TRBV4-2 to TRBJ2-5, with D unresolved. Germline-derived CDR1 and CDR2 are LGHNA and YNFKEQ. The CDR3 is 13 residues long. V was shortened by 0 bases and J by 8 bases, with 10 bases between the two germline ends. The chain's CDR3 is CASSQETETTQYF. CDR3 DNA: TGTGCCAGCAGCCAAGAGACTGAAACCACCCAGTACTTC.

This clonotype was counted a few times. The chain employs TRBV5-6 and TRBJ2-1; no definite D call. The CDR3 extends over 11 amino acids. Trimming shortened V by 0 bases and J by 9 bases, and 4 bases separated the two germline ends. Germline assignment: CDR1 SGHDT and CDR2 YYEEEE. For the CDR3, the DNA is TGTGCCAGCAGCTTGGTGAGTGAGCAGTTCTTC. This codes for CASSLVSEQFF.

This clonotype occurred a few times. This rearrangement joins TRBV29-1 to TRBJ1-1, with D possibly matching TRBD1 (5 bases). Trimming pared 6 bases from V and 7 bases from J, leaving 18 bases between. Germline CDR1 reads SQVTM; CDR2 reads ANQGSEA. CDR3 length: 13 residues. This chain's CDR3 is CSVRAGGGVEAFF. CDR3 DNA sequence: TGCAGCGTCCGGGCCGGGGGGGGGGTTGAAGCTTTCTTT. Variable domain in full (rest from reference TRBV29-1 and TRBJ1-1): SAVISQKPSRDICQRGTSLTIQCQVDSQVTMMFWYRQQPGQSLTLIATANQGSEATYESGFVIDKFPISRPNLTFSTLTVSNMSPEDSSIYLCSVRAGGGVEAFFGQGTRLTVV.

This clonotype was detected many times. J is TRBJ2-3 and V is TRBV10-3; 10 bases are shared with TRBD1. This CDR3 is built from 14 residues. J was trimmed by 4 bases and V by 4 bases; bases with no gene match: 2. CDR1 is ENHRY, CDR2 SYGVKD, per germline. DNA of the CDR3: TGTGCCATCAGTGGACAGGGGGCGGCAGATACGCAGTATTTT. It translates to CAISGQGAADTQYF.

The chain recombines TRBV20-1 with TRBJ1-5; no definite D call. Between the trimmed V and J ends, which lost 0 bases and 11 bases, there was a span of 17 bases. The CDR3 covers 14 residues. Germline CDR1 DFQATT, CDR2 SNEGSKA (reference sequence). Here the CDR3 DNA reads TGCAGTGCTAGAGACTGTCGATCCTCCGCAGCCCAGCATTTT. As protein: CSARDCRSSAAQHF.

This clonotype was seen at least ten times. The chain employs TRBV3-1 and TRBJ2-1, with D perhaps matching TRBD2 (6 bases). V shed 1 base and J shed 7 bases, with 14 bases lying between them. CDR3 size: 15 residues. Germline V gene data show CDR1 as LGHDT and CDR2 as YNNKEL (reference sequence). The CDR3 protein is CASSQVTRMSNEQFF. In nucleotides, the CDR3 is TGTGCCAGCAGCCAAGTGACTAGAATGTCTAATGAGCAGTTCTTC.

The chain is built from TRBV6-2 or TRBV6-3 and TRBJ1-1; TRBD1 matches at 9 bases. The CDR3 consists of 15 residues. Germline V gene sequence: CDR1 MNHEY, CDR2 SVGEGT. Trimming took 3 bases from V and 1 from J; bases not matched to a gene: 3. The CDR3 sequence is CASSYPGQGNTEAFF. The CDR3 DNA reads TGTGCCAGCAGTTATCCGGGACAGGGGAACACTGAAGCTTTCTTT.

This clonotype was recorded at least ten times. The chain employs TRBV20-1 and TRBJ2-3; 16 nucleotides line up with TRBD2. The CDR3 sequence is 18 residues long. Germline V CDR1 and CDR2: DFQATT, SNEGSKA (reference sequence). Trimming at V came to 3 bases and at J to 0 bases, leaving 6 bases not matched to a gene. DNA for the CDR3: TGCAGTGCTAGCCCGGGACTAGCGGGAGGGATTAGCACAGATACGCAGTATTTT. Its translation: CSASPGLAGGISTDTQYF.

The chain is built from TRBV7-9 and TRBJ1-1; 8 nucleotides agree with TRBD1. The length of the CDR3 is 13 residues. CDR1 SEHNR and CDR2 FQNEAQ come from the germline V gene (reference sequence). The trim removed 6 bases at V and 6 bases at J, leaving 6 bases unmatched. This chain's CDR3 is CASSPTGGAEAFF. The CDR3 nucleotides read TGTGCCAGCAGTCCCACAGGGGGGGCTGAAGCTTTCTTT.

This clonotype was seen ten or more times. The V gene is TRBV7-6, the J gene TRBJ2-5; D unresolved. This CDR3 comprises 14 residues. The germline CDR1 and CDR2 sequences are SGHVS and FNYEAQ. V was cut by 0 bases and J by 1 base, with 6 bases left in between. Here the CDR3 DNA reads TGTGCCAGCAGCTTAGCAGGGATCCAAGAGACCCAGTACTTC. Translated: CASSLAGIQETQYF.

Comment on this clonotype: A clone one base away is much larger, so this may be a read error. The chain carries TRBV30 and TRBJ1-4; no clear D gene. CDR1 is GTSNPN and CDR2 is SVGIG in the germline V gene (reference sequence). The CDR3 sequence is 14 residues long. The CDR3 DNA reads as TGTGCCTATTCTCCGGGTTCAACTGATGAAAAACTGTTTTTT. Translated: CAYSPGSTDEKLFF. The variable domain in full, with the rest retrieved from reference TRBV30 and TRBJ1-4, is SQTIHQWPATLVQPVGSPLSLECTVEGTSNPNLYWYRQAAGRGLQLLFYSVGIGQISSEVPQNLSASRPQDRQFILSSKKLLLSDSGFYLCAYSPGSTDEKLFFGSGTQLSVL.

This clonotype has ten or more counts. J is TRBJ1-2 and V is TRBV28; tentative D call: TRBD1 (5 bases). This CDR3 region has 12 residues. Germline lookup yields CDR1 MDHEN and CDR2 SYDVKM. The V and J ends lost 5 bases and 7 bases respectively, with 11 bases between them. The CDR3 region has the DNA TGTGCCAGCAGTCTCCGGGGGTTTGGCTACACCTTC. Translating it yields CASSLRGFGYTF.

At least ten counts were recorded for this clonotype. The gene calls are TRBV6-2 or TRBV6-3 and TRBJ2-3; 7 bases agree with TRBD1. Trimming took 6 bases from V and 4 from J; bases not matched to a gene: 10. The germline CDR1 and CDR2 sequences are MNHEY and SVGEGT. The CDR3 is 15 amino acids. The CDR3 region is CASRNRPGGPDTQYF. The CDR3 DNA follows: TGTGCCAGCAGGAATCGTCCAGGGGGTCCAGATACGCAGTATTTT.

This clonotype has at least ten counts. This chain joins TRBV20-1 and TRBJ1-1; tentatively, D is TRBD1 (5 bases). CDR1 and CDR2 (germline): DFQATT, SNEGSKA (reference sequence). This CDR3 is built from 11 residues. The V gene lost 6 bases and the J gene lost 11 bases, with 16 bases spanning the gap. CDR3 in amino acids: CSATTEIRAFF. CDR3 bases: TGCAGTGCAACGACAGAGATCCGGGCTTTCTTT.

At least ten counts were recorded for this clonotype. This chain connects TRBV20-1 to TRBJ2-1; TRBD2 is a possible D gene (7 bases). V shed 5 bases and J shed 5 bases, with 16 bases lying between them. Germline V gene lookup returns CDR1 DFQATT and CDR2 SNEGSKA (reference sequence). The CDR3 extends over 14 amino acids. The CDR3 spells CSALGGTTNNEQFF. CDR3 sequence (DNA): TGCAGTGCTCTAGGGGGGACTACCAACAATGAGCAGTTCTTC.

This clonotype came up a few times. The CDR3 coding sequence is TGTGCCAGTAGCGGGACTAGCCTCTACAATGAGCAGTTCTTC. The encoded protein is CASSGTSLYNEQFF. The chain uses TRBV19 and TRBJ2-1; 9 nucleotides line up with TRBD2. The junction had 3 bases not matched to a gene; V was cut back by 6 bases and J by 3 bases. The CDR3 length is 14 residues. The germline V gene has CDR1 LNHDA and CDR2 SQIVND (reference sequence).

This clonotype was counted ten times or more. The chain employs TRBV28 and TRBJ1-6; the D is unclear. The CDR3 has 15 amino acids. Germline CDR1 MDHEN, CDR2 SYDVKM. The V end lost 3 bases, the J end lost 8 bases, and 14 bases lay between the germline ends. This CDR3 reads CASSFPGFGDSPLHF. As DNA, the CDR3 is TGTGCCAGCAGTTTCCCGGGTTTCGGGGATTCACCCCTCCACTTT.

The chain uses TRBV6-1 and TRBJ2-5, with TRBD2 matching 8 bases. This CDR3 spans 15 amino acids. V was clipped by 2 bases and J by 5 bases; unmatched bases: 7. The germline CDR1 and CDR2 sequences are MNHNS and SASEGT. The CDR3 nucleotides read TGTGCCAGCAGTGAATCCGGGGGGGGGCTTGAGACCCAGTACTTC. Translated, it gives CASSESGGGLETQYF.